These 5 T cell receptor beta chains originate from one sample sequenced in a study of immune evolution from preneoplasia to lung adenocarcinoma. The assay was immunoSEQ multiplex PCR, and TCRdb's table has in-frame clones only and misses some. The sample has around 6,200 clones; 81% are singletons. Sequenced sample: FFPE invasive lung adenocarcinoma tissue. The receptors shown here come from a person aged 45-60 years with lung adenocarcinoma.

Only one count was recorded for this clone. The chain employs TRBV19 and TRBJ2-1, with 11 bases lining up with TRBD1. CDR1 is LNHDA, CDR2 SQIVND, per germline (reference sequence). The CDR3 covers 13 residues. The CDR3 region is CATGTGGYNEQFF. The CDR3, as DNA: TGTGCGACCGGGACAGGGGGCTACAATGAGCAGTTCTTC.

This rearrangement joins TRBV7-9 to TRBJ2-7; the D gene is possibly TRBD2 (6 bases). Germline CDR1 reads SEHNR; CDR2 reads FQNEAQ (reference sequence). V was clipped by 5 bases and J by 2 bases, with 19 bases between them. The CDR3 is made up of 16 amino acids. This CDR3 reads CASSPRRRGGTYEQYF. The CDR3 coding sequence is TGTGCCAGCAGCCCACGCCGCAGAGGAGGGACCTACGAGCAGTACTTC.

V and J are TRBV6-5 and TRBJ1-3, with a possible D match to TRBD1 (6 bases). The germline V gene encodes CDR1 MNHEY and CDR2 SVGAGI. The CDR3 spans 15 residues. The V end lost 5 bases, the J end lost 0 bases, and 11 bases lay between the germline ends. The CDR3 loop reads CASSGDISSGNTIYF. The CDR3 DNA reads TGTGCCAGCAGTGGGGACATTTCCTCTGGAAACACCATATATTTT.

This clone was found once. This chain links TRBV5-8 with TRBJ2-7; 8 bases match TRBD1. The V segment lost 4 bases and the J segment 3 bases; nucleotides outside the gene matches: 6. This CDR3 is 14 amino acids long. Germline V lookup: CDR1 SGHTS, CDR2 YDEGEE. The CDR3 DNA reads TGTGCCAGCAGCCAGGGACAGGACCTCTACGAGCAGTACTTC. The encoded protein is CASSQGQDLYEQYF.

The gene calls are TRBV15 and TRBJ2-1, with 12 positions matching TRBD2. The germline V gene has CDR1 LNHNV and CDR2 YYDKDF (reference sequence). The CDR3 is made up of 19 amino acids. The junction had 17 bases not matched to a gene; V was cut back by 2 bases and J by 9 bases. The CDR3 region has the DNA TGTGCCACCAGCAGACAGACTAGCGGGAGTTCGGGGCTGTCCAGTGAGCAGTTCTTC. This encodes CATSRQTSGSSGLSSEQFF.